Following are 3 T cell receptor beta chains from one sample sequenced in a study of T cell repertoires in cytomegalovirus infection. TCRdb reprocessed the reads via MiXCR and lists one record per CDR3 protein. The sample has around 710,000 distinct CDR3 sequences; about 28% are singletons. Their specific antigens are unknown. The material sequenced was cultured CD8+ T cells from PBMCs, taken from culture after CMV antigen stimulation. Source of these receptors: a human donor in good health (CMV status not recorded). Some clones in this sample may be carry-over from other donors' samples.

This chain joins TRBV7-6 and TRBJ1-4; D is ambiguous. This CDR3 contains 13 residues. The V end was cut by 5 bases, the J end by 4 bases, with 8 bases between. Germline CDR1 reads SGHVS; CDR2 reads FNYEAQ. DNA of the CDR3: TGTGCCAGCAGCGTCCGGGATAATGAAAAACTGTTTTTT. Encoded protein: CASSVRDNEKLFF.

This chain uses TRBV3-1 with TRBJ2-3, with TRBD2 as a possible D gene (5 bases). V was cut by 1 base and J by 4 bases, with 18 bases left in between. CDR1 is LGHDT, CDR2 YNNKEL, per germline (reference sequence). The CDR3 is made up of 17 amino acids. CDR3 residues: CASSQGRGLLGADTQYF. Here the CDR3 DNA reads TGTGCCAGCAGCCAAGGTAGAGGACTCCTCGGGGCAGATACGCAGTATTTT.

This chain uses TRBV7-2 with TRBJ1-4; D uncertain. With 2 bases removed from V and 2 bases from J, the gap between germline ends came to 6 bases. Germline lookup yields CDR1 SGHTA and CDR2 FQGNSA. This CDR3 contains 14 residues. The CDR3 DNA reads TGTGCCAGCAGCTTATGGATGACTAATGAAAAACTGTTTTTT. Protein sequence: CASSLWMTNEKLFF.